Detailed here is one T cell receptor (beta chain). The data were obtained in a study of blood T cell repertoires in COVID-19. Whole-study context: Sites in the United States, Italy and Spain provided acute and convalescent COVID-19 samples. The analysed material was cDNA or gDNA that came from T cells, B-cell-depleted T cells, or PBMCs.

The authors' processing: Scientists estimated how many nucleated cells there were by amplifying reference gene primers. Clones were read by immunoSEQ multiplex PCR, and TCRdb kept only the in-frame ones, dropping some. The V and J calls and the clone size are those of that table, but D and trimming were determined from the DNA. The sample holds roughly 200,000 clones, around four fifths seen once. CDR1 and CDR2 from the germline V gene are LNHDA and SQIVND (reference sequence). V was clipped by 3 bases and J by 8 bases, with 23 bases between them. CDR3 length: 17 residues. The clonotype was recovered from a woman of 80 years or more with active or convalescent COVID-19. The material sequenced was peripheral blood. J is TRBJ2-1 and V is TRBV19; D perhaps matches TRBD2 (6 bases). CDR3 nucleotide sequence: TGTGCCAGTAGTATTTATCTGTGGGGGGTACCACCCGATGAGCAGTTCTTC. It codes for CASSIYLWGVPPDEQFF.